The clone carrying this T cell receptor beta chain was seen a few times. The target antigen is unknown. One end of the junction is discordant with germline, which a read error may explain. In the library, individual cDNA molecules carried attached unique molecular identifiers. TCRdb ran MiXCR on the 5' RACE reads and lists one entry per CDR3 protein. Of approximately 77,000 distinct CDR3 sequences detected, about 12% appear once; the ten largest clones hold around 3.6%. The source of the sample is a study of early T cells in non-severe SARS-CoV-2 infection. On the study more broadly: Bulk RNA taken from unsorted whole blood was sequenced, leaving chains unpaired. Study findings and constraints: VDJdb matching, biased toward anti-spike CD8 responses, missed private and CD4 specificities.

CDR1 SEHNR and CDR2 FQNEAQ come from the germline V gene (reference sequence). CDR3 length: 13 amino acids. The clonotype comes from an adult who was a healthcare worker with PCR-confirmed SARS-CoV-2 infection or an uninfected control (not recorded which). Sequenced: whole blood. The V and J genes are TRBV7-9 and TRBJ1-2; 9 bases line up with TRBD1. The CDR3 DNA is TGTGTCAGCAGCTACACAGGGGGCGGCGGCTACACCTTC. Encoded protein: CVSSYTGGGGYTF.